A single sample gave rise to the 15 T cell receptor beta chains below, sequenced in a study of T cell repertoires in cytomegalovirus infection. Using its own MiXCR run on the reads, TCRdb lists one record per CDR3 protein. The repertoire holds 600,000 to 800,000 distinct CDR3 sequences, with roughly 26% as singletons. The sample comprised CD8+ T cells from PBMCs. The receptors come from a human donor in good health (CMV status not recorded). Some clones in this sample may be carry-over from other donors' samples.

The J gene is TRBJ2-7, the V gene TRBV14; D remains unclear. The ends were cut back, 2 bases at V and 6 bases at J, with 11 bases in the middle. CDR3 length equals 13 residues. CDR1 is SGHDN and CDR2 is FVKESK in the germline V gene. This CDR3 is CASSQFEVIEQYF. The CDR3 DNA sequence: TGTGCCAGCAGCCAATTTGAGGTGATCGAGCAGTACTTC.

This clonotype has just a few counts. The chain uses TRBV7-9 and TRBJ2-7, with TRBD1 identical over 8 bases. CDR3 size: 12 residues. Per the germline V gene, CDR1 is SEHNR and CDR2 is FQNEAQ (reference sequence). V lost 5 bases to trimming and J lost 5 bases; unmatched junction nucleotides: 2. The CDR3 region is CASSQDRDEQYV. CDR3 nucleotides: TGTGCCAGCAGCCAGGACAGGGACGAGCAGTACGTC.

The chain couples TRBV14 to TRBJ1-6, with D possibly being TRBD1 (5 bases). Germline CDR1 and CDR2: SGHDN and FVKESK. This CDR3 spans 16 amino acids. Deletions cut 0 bases from V and 7 bases from J, with 13 bases between. As DNA, the CDR3 is TGTGCCAGCAGCCAAGATCATGGCAGGGTAAATTCACCCCTCCACTTT. Translated: CASSQDHGRVNSPLHF.

This clonotype has ten or more counts. V gene TRBV28 combines with J gene TRBJ2-7, with a tentative D call TRBD2 (6 bases). The CDR3 totals 17 residues. Trimming cost V 4 bases and J 1 base, with 20 bases left between them. Germline-derived CDR1 and CDR2 are MDHEN and SYDVKM. This chain's CDR3 is CASSYSPRLAVSYEQYF. DNA of the CDR3: TGTGCCAGCAGTTATTCCCCCCGCTTAGCGGTGTCCTACGAGCAGTACTTC.

This chain connects TRBV29-1 to TRBJ1-2; maybe TRBD1 (6 bases). The germline V gene encodes CDR1 SQVTM and CDR2 ANQGSEA. The CDR3 totals 12 residues. The V and J ends lost 6 bases and 8 bases respectively, with 16 bases between them. This CDR3 reads CSVLGGRPGYTF. The CDR3 bases are TGCAGCGTGCTGGGGGGGCGCCCCGGCTACACCTTC.

The CDR3 sequence: CASSGRTGDEQFF. The CDR3, as DNA: TGTGCCAGCAGCGGGCGGACAGGGGATGAGCAGTTCTTC. The V gene is TRBV9, the J gene TRBJ2-1; 9 nucleotides agree with TRBD1. Losses at the gene ends were 3 bases for V and 8 bases for J; bases not matched to a gene: 3. Germline CDR1 SGDLS, CDR2 YYNGEE. The CDR3 spans 13 residues.

CDR3 region: CASSFGLLIWEQYV. The CDR3 region has the DNA TGTGCCAGCAGCTTTGGACTTCTGATATGGGAGCAGTACGTC. This chain connects TRBV7-8 to TRBJ2-7; D perhaps matches TRBD2 (5 bases). CDR1 is SGHVS, CDR2 FQNEAQ, per germline. V lost 3 bases to trimming and J lost 7 bases, with 16 bases between them. The CDR3 is made up of 14 amino acids.

This clonotype was found many times. As DNA, the CDR3 is TGTGCCAGCAGCCCGGTGGAAGAGGACACTGAAGCTTTCTTT. Translating it yields CASSPVEEDTEAFF. The gene calls are TRBV12-3 or TRBV12-4 and TRBJ1-1; no definite D call. The CDR3 has 14 residues. V gave up 6 bases and J gave up 3 bases, with 14 bases separating them.

This clonotype was detected a few times. The chain is built from TRBV27 and TRBJ2-1, with D possibly TRBD2 on 5 matching bases. The CDR3 has 14 amino acids. Per germline, CDR1 MNHEY and CDR2 SMNVEV (reference sequence). V was shortened by 7 bases and J by 4 bases, with 14 bases between the two germline ends. CDR3 DNA sequence: TGTGCCAGCACCGAGGGCACCCCGTACAATGAGCAGTTCTTC. Translation gives CASTEGTPYNEQFF.

This clonotype came up many times. The chain employs TRBV20-1 and TRBJ2-1, with D uncertain. Per the germline V gene, CDR1 is DFQATT and CDR2 is SNEGSKA (reference sequence). The CDR3 spans 13 residues. V shed 3 bases and J shed 6 bases, with 12 bases lying between them. CDR3 DNA sequence: TGCAGTGCTAGGGTAGGGCACATCAATGAGCAGTTCTTC. Its protein product is CSARVGHINEQFF.

A few counts support this clonotype. This chain links TRBV28 with TRBJ1-2; perhaps TRBD1 as D (6 bases). This CDR3 spans 16 amino acids. With 1 base removed from V and 3 bases from J, the gap between germline ends came to 15 bases. In germline, CDR1 is MDHEN, CDR2 SYDVKM. In DNA form, the CDR3 reads TGTGCCAGCAGTTTATTTCGGGGGGGGACACACTATGGCTACACCTTC. Its protein is CASSLFRGGTHYGYTF.

The sample holds many counts of this clonotype. The chain carries TRBV6-2 or TRBV6-3 and TRBJ2-7, with 9 positions matching TRBD1. Trimming took 2 bases from V and 5 from J; bases not matched to a gene: 4. Germline CDR1 reads MNHEY; CDR2 reads SVGEGT. CDR3 length equals 14 residues. In nucleotides, the CDR3 is TGTGCCAGCAGTTACACGGACAGGGGAAACGAGCAGTACGTC. It codes for CASSYTDRGNEQYV.

This clonotype was found a few times. The J gene is TRBJ2-1, the V gene TRBV28; D is tentatively TRBD1 or TRBD2 (6 bases each). CDR3 length: 15 residues. CDR1 and CDR2 from the germline V gene are MDHEN and SYDVKM. V gave up 6 bases and J gave up 3 bases, with 15 bases separating them. CDR3 loop: CASSALEGGYNEQFF. The CDR3 DNA reads TGTGCCAGCAGCGCACTCGAGGGGGGCTACAATGAGCAGTTCTTC.

This clonotype was seen at least ten times. The chain links TRBV4-1 to TRBJ2-5, with TRBD1 matching over 8 bases. The junction had 5 bases not matched to a gene; V was cut back by 3 bases and J by 5 bases. The V gene's germline CDR1 is MGHRA and CDR2 YSYEKL. The CDR3 has 14 residues. The CDR3 DNA reads TGCGCCAGCAGCCATATGGACAGGGTTGAGACCCAGTACTTC. It is translated as CASSHMDRVETQYF.

The table lists this clonotype with a few counts. V and J are TRBV6-6 and TRBJ2-1; 11 bases map to TRBD2. V lost 2 bases to trimming and J lost 2 bases; unmatched junction nucleotides: 5. CDR3 length: 17 amino acids. CDR1 is MNHNY, CDR2 SVGAGI, per germline (reference sequence). The DNA for the CDR3 is TGTGCCAGCAGTTACCCGTTAGCGGGGGGGCCCTACAATGAGCAGTTCTTC. This sequence encodes CASSYPLAGGPYNEQFF.